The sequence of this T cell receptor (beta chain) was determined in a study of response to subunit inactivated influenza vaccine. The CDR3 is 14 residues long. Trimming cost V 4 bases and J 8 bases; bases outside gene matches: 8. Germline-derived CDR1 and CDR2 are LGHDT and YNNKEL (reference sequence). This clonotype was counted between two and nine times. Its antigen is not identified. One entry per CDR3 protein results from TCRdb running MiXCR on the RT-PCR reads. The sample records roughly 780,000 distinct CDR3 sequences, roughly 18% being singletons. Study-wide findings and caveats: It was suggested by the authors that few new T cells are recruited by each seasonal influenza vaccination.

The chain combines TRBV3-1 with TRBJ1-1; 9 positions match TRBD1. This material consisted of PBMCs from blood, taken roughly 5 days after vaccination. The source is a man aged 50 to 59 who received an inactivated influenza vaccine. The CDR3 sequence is CASSPTMDRGEAFF. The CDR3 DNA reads TGTGCCAGCAGCCCTACTATGGACAGGGGCGAAGCTTTCTTT.